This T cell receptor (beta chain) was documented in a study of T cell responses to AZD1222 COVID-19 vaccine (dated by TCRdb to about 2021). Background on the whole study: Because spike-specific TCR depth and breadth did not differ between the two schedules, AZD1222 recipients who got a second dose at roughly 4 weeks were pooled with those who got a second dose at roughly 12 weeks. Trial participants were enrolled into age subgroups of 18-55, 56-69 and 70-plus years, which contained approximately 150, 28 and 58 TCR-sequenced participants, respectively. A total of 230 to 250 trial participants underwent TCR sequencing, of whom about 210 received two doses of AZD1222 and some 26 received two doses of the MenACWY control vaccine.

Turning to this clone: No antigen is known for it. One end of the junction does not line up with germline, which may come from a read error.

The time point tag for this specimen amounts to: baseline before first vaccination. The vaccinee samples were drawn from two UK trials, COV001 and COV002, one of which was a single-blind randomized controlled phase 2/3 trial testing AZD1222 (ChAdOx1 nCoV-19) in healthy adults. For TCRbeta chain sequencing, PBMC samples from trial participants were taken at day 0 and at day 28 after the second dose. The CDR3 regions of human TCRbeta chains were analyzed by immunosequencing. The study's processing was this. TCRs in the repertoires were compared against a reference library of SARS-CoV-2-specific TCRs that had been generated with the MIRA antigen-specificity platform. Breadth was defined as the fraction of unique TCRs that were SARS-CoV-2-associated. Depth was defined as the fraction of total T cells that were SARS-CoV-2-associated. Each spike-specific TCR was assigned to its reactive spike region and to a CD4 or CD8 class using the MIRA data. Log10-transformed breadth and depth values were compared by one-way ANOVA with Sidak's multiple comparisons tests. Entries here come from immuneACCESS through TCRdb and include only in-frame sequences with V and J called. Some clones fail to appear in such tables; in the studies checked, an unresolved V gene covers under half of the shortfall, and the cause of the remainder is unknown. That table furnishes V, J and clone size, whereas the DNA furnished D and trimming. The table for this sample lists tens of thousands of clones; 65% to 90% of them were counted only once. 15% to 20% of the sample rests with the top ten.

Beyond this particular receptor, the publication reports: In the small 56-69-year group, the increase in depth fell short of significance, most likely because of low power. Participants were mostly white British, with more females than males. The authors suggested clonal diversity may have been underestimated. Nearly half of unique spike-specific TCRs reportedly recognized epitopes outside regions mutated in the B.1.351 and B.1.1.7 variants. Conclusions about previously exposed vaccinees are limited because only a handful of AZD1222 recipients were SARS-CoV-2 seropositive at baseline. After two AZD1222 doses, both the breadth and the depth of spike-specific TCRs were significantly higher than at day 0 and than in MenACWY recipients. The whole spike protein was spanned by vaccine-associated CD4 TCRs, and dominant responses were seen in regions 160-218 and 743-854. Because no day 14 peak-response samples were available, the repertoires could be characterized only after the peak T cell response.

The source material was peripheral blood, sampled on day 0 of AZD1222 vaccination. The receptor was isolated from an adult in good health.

The DNA is TGTGCCAGCTCGCCACATGGCACCGGGGAGCTGTTTTTT. The translation is CASSPHGTGELFF. Rearrangement joined TRBV18 to TRBJ2-2; the D gene lacks a confident call. Looking up the germline V gene yields CDR1 KGHSH and CDR2 LQKENI. The CDR3 numbers 13 residues from cysteine through phenylalanine. Only CDR3 DNA is held: 39 bases, read in frame from base 1.